This T cell receptor (beta chain) derives from a study of shared clonotypes between healthy human individuals. Points from the study as a whole: Several donors held about 5% of naive CD4 clonotypes in common.

Details on this clone: Its antigen is still unknown.

Only CD45RO-negative cells positively selected for CCR7 counted as naive CD8 cells, so terminally differentiated effector memory CD45RA+ cells were excluded. The germline V gene encodes CDR1 MNHEY and CDR2 SMNVEV (reference sequence). The CDR3 has 15 residues. With 3 bases clipped from V and 7 bases from J, the junction kept 8 bases outside the gene matches. Assay used: immunoSEQ multiplex PCR; TCRdb lists only in-frame clones, some missing. The table has around 2,000,000 clones, roughly 94% seen once. The sample taken for sequencing was naive CD8+ T cells sorted from blood. The TCR sequence derives from a man aged 18 to 29 in good health. The genes are TRBV27 and TRBJ2-1, with 8 nucleotides matching TRBD2. CDR3: CASSLSGGARNEQFF. Written as DNA, the CDR3 is TGTGCCAGCAGTTTGTCCGGGGGGGCGAGAAATGAGCAGTTCTTC.